Following are 2 T cell receptor beta chains from one sample sequenced in a study of cytomegalovirus exposure and HLA in healthy donors. 13 Jbeta primers and 60 Vbeta primers were used for the PCR. TCRdb's table, derived via immunoSEQ multiplex PCR, lists solely in-frame clones and lacks some. The sample includes roughly 150,000 clones, around 84% of them seen just once. Input material: PBMCs. These receptors were obtained from a man aged 30 to 39 in good health and CMV-seropositive.

V and J are TRBV21-1 and TRBJ1-5; TRBD1 is the table's D call and was not checked against the DNA. TRBV21-1 is a known pseudogene. The CDR3 runs to 15 residues. The CDR3 DNA sequence: TGTGCCAGCAGCACGATCACAGACCCTAATCAGCCCCAGCATTTT. Its translation: CASSTITDPNQPQHF.

The chain joins TRBV5-8 to TRBJ2-7; D not certain. Per germline, CDR1 SGHTS and CDR2 YDEGEE. Trimming pared 0 bases from V and 3 bases from J, leaving 10 bases between. This CDR3 is 14 amino acids long. The CDR3 sequence is CASSLAGYSYEQYF. CDR3 sequence (DNA): TGTGCCAGCAGCTTGGCTGGGTACAGCTACGAGCAGTACTTC.